This TCR beta chain was identified in a study of cytomegalovirus exposure and HLA in healthy donors. Worth noting for this clone: Its antigen is as yet unknown.

The PCR used 60 Vbeta and 13 Jbeta primers. Clones were sequenced by immunoSEQ multiplex PCR, and TCRdb holds only the in-frame ones, with some missing. The sample has some 76,000 clones, roughly 82% seen once. Regarding the study as a whole: The later analysis indicated that the majority of CMV-associated TCR beta chains appeared HLA-restricted. Productive status was seen about 90% or about 30% of the time for most TCR beta V segments in an earlier analysis.

The source is a male donor in good health and CMV-seropositive. Specimen: PBMCs.

CDR3 bases: TGTGCCAGCATCCTGACAGGGGGGAACAATGAGCAGTTCTTC. Encoded protein: CASILTGGNNEQFF. V gene TRBV7-9 combines with J gene TRBJ2-1; TRBD1 agrees at 9 bases. CDR3 length: 14 amino acids. The V gene's germline CDR1 is SEHNR and CDR2 FQNEAQ (reference sequence). Trimming cost V 7 bases and J 5 bases; bases outside gene matches: 6.